Listed here are 32 T cell receptor beta chains from one sample, sequenced in a study of blood T cell repertoires in COVID-19. Profiling relied on immunoSEQ multiplex PCR, and the TCRdb table lists in-frame clones only, not all of them. The sample records fewer than 500,000 clones, around 86% being singletons. The specimen was peripheral blood. All receptors come from a woman in her 30s with active or convalescent COVID-19.

V gene TRBV5-5 combines with J gene TRBJ1-2, with TRBD1 matching over 10 bases. The length of the CDR3 is 13 residues. Per the germline V gene, CDR1 is SGHKS and CDR2 is YYEKEE (reference sequence). J lost 8 bases, V lost 7 bases, and 8 bases had no gene match. The CDR3 reads CASDPKTGGGYTF. Written as DNA, the CDR3 is TGTGCCAGCGACCCAAAGACAGGGGGCGGCTACACCTTC.

The count of this clone is one. This rearrangement joins TRBV28 to TRBJ2-2; 10 nucleotides align to TRBD1. The CDR3 has 16 amino acids. In germline, CDR1 is MDHEN, CDR2 SYDVKM. The ends lost 6 bases at V and 4 bases at J; junction bases unmatched: 8. The CDR3 DNA follows: TGTGCCAGCAGACCAACGGGACAGGGGAGCACCGGGGAGCTGTTTTTT. This codes for CASRPTGQGSTGELFF.

This rearrangement joins TRBV10-1 to TRBJ2-4; D is perhaps TRBD1 (6 bases). The V and J ends lost 6 bases and 2 bases respectively, with 26 bases between them. Germline loops: CDR1 WNHNN, CDR2 SYGVQD (reference sequence). The CDR3 contains 19 residues. CDR3 in DNA: TGCGCCAGCAGCGCGTCGCTTGGGACACACTCGAGTCCCAAAAACATTCAGTACTTC. Its translation is CASSASLGTHSSPKNIQYF.

This chain connects TRBV3-1 (or the pseudogene TRBV3-2) to TRBJ2-6; possibly TRBD1 for D (6 bases). V lost 10 bases and J lost 0, with 10 bases in between. CDR3 size: 14 residues. The germline CDR1 and CDR2 sequences are LGHDT and YNNKEL (reference sequence). CDR3 DNA: TGTGCCACAGGGGCAAGCTCTGGGGCCAACGTCCTGACTTTC. This encodes CATGASSGANVLTF.

The rearrangement uses TRBV14 and TRBJ2-3; tentative D call: TRBD1 (5 bases). CDR3 length equals 17 residues. Germline CDR1 is SGHDN and CDR2 is FVKESK. V shed 2 bases and J shed 3 bases, with 18 bases lying between them. CDR3 protein: CASSQKALGVGTDTQYF. CDR3 nucleotide sequence: TGTGCCAGCAGCCAAAAGGCCCTAGGGGTGGGAACAGATACGCAGTATTTT.

The V and J genes are TRBV5-8 and TRBJ2-7, with a tentative D call TRBD2 (6 bases). The CDR3 totals 14 residues. V gave up 6 bases and J gave up 6 bases, with 19 bases separating them. CDR1 is SGHTS, CDR2 YDEGEE, per germline. This CDR3 reads CASTWGGSSPEQYF. The CDR3 bases are TGTGCCAGCACCTGGGGAGGTAGCTCCCCCGAGCAGTACTTC.

CDR3 DNA sequence: TGTGCCACCAGTGACTCACAGGTAACAGATACGCAGTATTTT. Protein: CATSDSQVTDTQYF. The chain recombines TRBV24-1 with TRBJ2-3; a possible D gene is TRBD1 (5 bases). V lost 4 bases and J 3 bases, leaving 10 bases between the germline ends. In germline, CDR1 is KGHDR, CDR2 SFDVKD. This CDR3 spans 14 amino acids.

This clone was counted only a few times. The rearrangement joins TRBV12-2 to TRBJ1-5; the listed D gene, TRBD1, was not tested against the DNA. TRBV12-2 is marked as a pseudogene. The CDR3 sequence is 14 residues long. CDR3 residues: CASRADRDRQPQHF. CDR3 bases: TGTGCAAGTCGCGCAGACAGGGATCGACAGCCCCAGCATTTT.

The V call is TRBV5-4, the J call TRBJ2-1; TRBD2 might be the D (6 bases). This CDR3 region has 15 residues. CDR1 and CDR2 from the germline V gene are SGHNT and YYREEE (reference sequence). The V and J ends lost 3 bases and 4 bases respectively, with 14 bases between them. CDR3 DNA sequence: TGTGCCAGCAGCTCCGGAGGGCCTAGGTACAATGAGCAGTTCTTC. Translation: CASSSGGPRYNEQFF.

The chain combines TRBV2 with TRBJ1-5; possible D gene TRBD1, 6 bases. The germline V gene has CDR1 SNHLY and CDR2 FYNNEI. Trimming pared 5 bases from V and 1 base from J, leaving 9 bases between. The CDR3 runs to 14 residues. Written as DNA, the CDR3 is TGTGCCAGCAGTTACACAGGGAGCAATCAGCCCCAGCATTTT. Amino acids: CASSYTGSNQPQHF. Supplemented by reference TRBV2 and TRBJ1-5, the full variable domain reads EPEVTQTPSHQVTQMGQEVILRCVPISNHLYFYWYRQILGQKVEFLVSFYNNEISEKSEIFDDQFSVERPDGSNFTLKIRSTKLEDSAMYFCASSYTGSNQPQHFGDGTRLSIL.

This clone was counted once. The V call is TRBV27, the J call TRBJ1-5; unclear D gene. Germline V gives CDR1 MNHEY, CDR2 SMNVEV (reference sequence). V was shortened by 2 bases and J by 0 bases, with 20 bases between the two germline ends. CDR3 length equals 19 residues. In DNA, the CDR3 is TGTGCCAGCAGTTTAAAACCCCCCGGTAGCGTATATAGCAATCAGCCCCAGCATTTT. Encoded protein: CASSLKPPGSVYSNQPQHF.

The chain combines TRBV27 with TRBJ2-7, with D tentatively TRBD2 (5 bases). This CDR3 region has 13 residues. Trimming took 10 bases from V and 6 from J, leaving 19 bases between them. Germline-derived CDR1 and CDR2 are MNHEY and SMNVEV (reference sequence). The CDR3 bases are TGTGCCACGCATCAGGAGGCTCTGGGCGAGCAGTACTTC. This gives the protein CATHQEALGEQYF.

The chain employs TRBV5-1 and TRBJ2-5, with TRBD2 identical over 10 bases. V was clipped by 6 bases and J by 5 bases; unmatched bases: 7. This CDR3 is built from 14 residues. Germline V gene sequence: CDR1 SGHRS, CDR2 YFSETQ. Here the CDR3 DNA reads TGCGCCAGCAATCTAGCGGGAGAAGGCGAGACCCAGTACTTC. Encoded protein: CASNLAGEGETQYF.

V and J are TRBV29-1 and TRBJ1-5, with D unclear. In germline, CDR1 is SQVTM, CDR2 ANQGSEA. The CDR3 spans 13 residues. V lost 0 bases, J lost 4 bases, and 7 bases lay in between. In nucleotides, the CDR3 is TGCAGCGTTGAAGAGGGCTTAAATCAGCCCCAGCATTTT. Translating gives CSVEEGLNQPQHF.

V usage is TRBV10-1 and J usage is TRBJ2-1; TRBD2 agrees at 15 bases. Germline V gene lookup returns CDR1 WNHNN and CDR2 SYGVQD (reference sequence). This CDR3 is 15 amino acids long. J was trimmed by 10 bases and V by 5 bases; bases with no gene match: 6. The CDR3 here is CASSRTSGGAWEQFF. The CDR3 coding sequence is TGCGCCAGCAGTAGGACTAGCGGGGGGGCCTGGGAGCAGTTCTTC.

This chain connects TRBV3-1 (or the pseudogene TRBV3-2) to TRBJ1-1; TRBD1 matches at 7 bases. V lost 5 bases, J lost 2 bases, and 8 bases stayed unmatched. CDR3 length: 15 residues. Germline V gene lookup returns CDR1 LGHDT and CDR2 YNNKEL (reference sequence). Here the CDR3 reads CASSLETGTNTEAFF. Written as DNA, the CDR3 is TGTGCCAGCAGCTTAGAGACAGGGACCAACACTGAAGCTTTCTTT.

The V call is TRBV19, the J call TRBJ1-5, with D perhaps matching TRBD1 (6 bases). The germline V gene has CDR1 LNHDA and CDR2 SQIVND (reference sequence). Trimming left V 11 bases short and J 2 bases short, with 10 bases between. The CDR3 is 12 amino acids. The CDR3 sequence: CAGGGGNQPQHF. The CDR3 nucleotides read TGTGCCGGGGGGGGCGGCAATCAGCCCCAGCATTTT.

The rearrangement joins TRBV15 to TRBJ1-1, with a weak D call TRBD1 (6 bases). The CDR3 is made up of 15 amino acids. V lost 0 bases, J lost 5 bases, and 13 bases lay in between. Germline V lookup: CDR1 LNHNV, CDR2 YYDKDF (reference sequence). In DNA, the CDR3 is TGTGCCACCAGCAGAGATCGGGGGGCAAGGACTGAAGCTTTCTTT. Protein: CATSRDRGARTEAFF.

The chain has TRBV3-1 (or the pseudogene TRBV3-2) and TRBJ2-1, with TRBD2 as a possible D gene (7 bases). The CDR3 covers 15 residues. Per the germline V gene, CDR1 is LGHDT and CDR2 is YNNKEL (reference sequence). With 1 base removed from V and 9 bases from J, the gap between germline ends came to 16 bases. The CDR3 nucleotides are TGTGCCAGCAGCCAAGGAGGGGGGGGGATTGTTGAGCAGTTCTTC. This sequence encodes CASSQGGGGIVEQFF.

This clone was observed once. The chain uses TRBV5-6 and TRBJ1-2; TRBD1 might be the D (5 bases). The V end was cut by 1 base, the J end by 8 bases, with 9 bases between. This CDR3 is built from 12 residues. Germline values: CDR1 SGHDT, CDR2 YYEEEE. CDR3 sequence reads: CASSLWGDGYTF. Written as DNA, the CDR3 is TGTGCCAGCAGCTTGTGGGGGGACGGCTACACCTTC.

This clone was found a few times. The V gene is TRBV3-1 (or the pseudogene TRBV3-2), the J gene TRBJ1-3; weak D call: TRBD1 (6 bases). The germline V gene encodes CDR1 LGHDT and CDR2 YNNKEL (reference sequence). The V end was cut by 7 bases, the J end by 2 bases, with 9 bases between. The CDR3 contains 13 residues. In nucleotides, the CDR3 is TGTGCCAGCACGTCAGGGGCTGGAAACACCATATATTTT. Protein: CASTSGAGNTIYF.

V usage is TRBV3-1 (or the pseudogene TRBV3-2) and J usage is TRBJ2-1; 11 bases align to TRBD2. The CDR3 contains 17 residues. Per the germline V gene, CDR1 is LGHDT and CDR2 is YNNKEL (reference sequence). The V and J ends lost 0 bases and 6 bases, in that order; junction bases with no gene match: 7. CDR3 residues: CASSQDSALAGGNEQFF. The CDR3, as DNA: TGTGCCAGCAGCCAAGATTCGGCGCTAGCGGGGGGCAATGAGCAGTTCTTC.

This chain connects TRBV10-1 to TRBJ2-7; 8 positions match TRBD1. In germline, CDR1 is WNHNN, CDR2 SYGVQD (reference sequence). The length of the CDR3 is 16 residues. V trimming: 0 bases; J trimming: 6 bases; junction bases outside the gene matches: 10. CDR3 sequence (DNA): TGCGCCAGCAGTGAGTCGTCTCGACAGGGGTTTGTCGAGCAGTACTTC. This gives the protein CASSESSRQGFVEQYF.

The V gene is TRBV2, the J gene TRBJ2-4, with D maybe TRBD2 (5 bases). The CDR3 totals 16 residues. The germline CDR1 and CDR2 sequences are SNHLY and FYNNEI. Trimming stripped 0 bases from V and 2 bases from J, with 11 bases between. The CDR3 DNA reads TGTGCCAGCAGTGAAGCGATCCGGGGTTCCAAAAACATTCAGTACTTC. It encodes CASSEAIRGSKNIQYF.

The genes are TRBV4-1 and TRBJ1-2; 7 positions match TRBD1. The trim removed 0 bases at V and 4 bases at J, leaving 2 bases unmatched. Germline CDR1 reads MGHRA; CDR2 reads YSYEKL. This CDR3 region has 14 residues. The CDR3 DNA reads as TGCGCCAGCAGCCAAGAGGGGACAGCCTATGGCTACACCTTC. It translates to CASSQEGTAYGYTF.

The chain is built from TRBV3-1 (or the pseudogene TRBV3-2) and TRBJ2-7, with a tentative D call TRBD2 (5 bases). The V gene lost 0 bases and the J gene lost 0 bases, with 12 bases spanning the gap. This CDR3 spans 16 amino acids. Germline CDR1 reads LGHDT; CDR2 reads YNNKEL (reference sequence). The DNA for the CDR3 is TGTGCCAGCAGCCAAGATACCCTAGCCCCCTCCTACGAGCAGTACTTC. This gives the protein CASSQDTLAPSYEQYF.

In its sample, this clone was seen a few times. The genes are TRBV11-2 and TRBJ1-1; 7 bases match TRBD1. V lost 2 bases to trimming and J lost 12 bases; unmatched junction nucleotides: 6. This CDR3 is built from 12 residues. Germline lookup yields CDR1 SGHAT and CDR2 FQNNGV. The CDR3 nucleotides read TGTGCCAGCAGCTTACAGGGGGAGCGAACTTTCTTT. It codes for CASSLQGERTFF.

The genes are TRBV2 and TRBJ1-5; D gene ambiguous. V lost 3 bases and J lost 0, with 9 bases in between. Germline CDR1 is SNHLY and CDR2 is FYNNEI. This CDR3 is built from 15 residues. The CDR3 nucleotides read TGTGCCAGCAGTGATGGAGAAAATAGCAATCAGCCCCAGCATTTT. This translates into CASSDGENSNQPQHF.

The gene calls are TRBV19 and TRBJ2-7; the D is unclear. There are 13 residues in the CDR3. Looked up from germline, CDR1 is LNHDA and CDR2 is SQIVND (reference sequence). Trimming removed 4 bases from V and 2 bases from J, with 9 bases in between. For the CDR3, the DNA is TGTGCCAGTAGTAGATACCTAACCTACGAGCAGTACTTC. Translating gives CASSRYLTYEQYF.

The chain joins TRBV19 to TRBJ2-7; 12 bases map to TRBD1. Germline assignment: CDR1 LNHDA and CDR2 SQIVND (reference sequence). Germline trimming cut 3 bases from V and 4 bases from J; bases unmatched to any gene: 4. The CDR3 loop spans 15 amino acids. Here the CDR3 reads CASSMGQGARYEQYF. The CDR3 DNA reads TGTGCCAGTAGTATGGGACAGGGGGCAAGGTACGAGCAGTACTTC.

V usage is TRBV3-1 (or the pseudogene TRBV3-2) and J usage is TRBJ2-7; tentative D call: TRBD1 (5 bases). V was trimmed by 11 bases and J by 4 bases, leaving 12 bases between them. The germline CDR1 and CDR2 sequences are LGHDT and YNNKEL (reference sequence). This CDR3 contains 11 residues. The CDR3 DNA sequence: TGTGCCGCTGGCCAGGGTTACGAGCAGTACTTC. Translated, it gives CAAGQGYEQYF.

V usage is TRBV4-1 and J usage is TRBJ1-6, with D uncertain. The CDR3 loop spans 14 amino acids. Germline V gene lookup returns CDR1 MGHRA and CDR2 YSYEKL. V was cut by 0 bases and J by 9 bases, with 9 bases left in between. DNA for the CDR3: TGCGCCAGCAGCCAAGACTTGGGAGGTTCACCCCTCCACTTT. Translation: CASSQDLGGSPLHF.